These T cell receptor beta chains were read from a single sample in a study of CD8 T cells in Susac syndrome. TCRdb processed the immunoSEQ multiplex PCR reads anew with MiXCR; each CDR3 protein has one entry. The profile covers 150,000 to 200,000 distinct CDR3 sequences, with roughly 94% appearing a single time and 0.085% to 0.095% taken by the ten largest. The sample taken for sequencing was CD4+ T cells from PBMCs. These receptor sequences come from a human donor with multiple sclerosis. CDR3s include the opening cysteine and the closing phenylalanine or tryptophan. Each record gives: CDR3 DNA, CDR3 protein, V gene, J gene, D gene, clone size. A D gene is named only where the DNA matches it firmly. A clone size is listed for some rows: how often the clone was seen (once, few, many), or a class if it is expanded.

cdr3_nt: TGTGCCAGCAGCATGGGACAGGCGCCTTACAATGAGCAGTTCTTC; cdr3_aa: CASSMGQAPYNEQFF; v_call: TRBV28; j_call: TRBJ2-1; d_call: TRBD1; clone_size: NA
cdr3_nt: TGTGCCAGCAGTGGGGGTATGACGGTGAACACTGAAGCTTTCTTT; cdr3_aa: CASSGGMTVNTEAFF; v_call: TRBV25-1; j_call: TRBJ1-1; d_call: NA; clone_size: NA
cdr3_nt: TGTGCCAGCAGCCCAGGCGGGGCAGGAGGGTGGAATCAGCCCCAGCATTTT; cdr3_aa: CASSPGGAGGWNQPQHF; v_call: TRBV5-6; j_call: TRBJ1-5; d_call: NA; clone_size: NA
cdr3_nt: TGTGCCAGCAGACCAGGCCCCTCCGGCTACACCTTC; cdr3_aa: CASRPGPSGYTF; v_call: TRBV2; j_call: TRBJ1-2; d_call: NA; clone_size: NA
cdr3_nt: TGTGCCGCCTATCGGGGCGCGTACGAGCAGTACTTC; cdr3_aa: CAAYRGAYEQYF; v_call: TRBV6-5; j_call: TRBJ2-7; d_call: NA; clone_size: NA
cdr3_nt: TGTGCCAGCAGTAAAGGACATGTTGGGGGCTACACCTTC; cdr3_aa: CASSKGHVGGYTF; v_call: TRBV6-5; j_call: TRBJ1-2; d_call: NA; clone_size: NA
cdr3_nt: TGTGCCAGCAGCCGGACAGGGGCTGGAAACACCATATATTTT; cdr3_aa: CASSRTGAGNTIYF; v_call: TRBV14; j_call: TRBJ1-3; d_call: TRBD1; clone_size: NA
cdr3_nt: TGCGCCAGCAGCACCACCCAAGAGACCCAGTACTTC; cdr3_aa: CASSTTQETQYF; v_call: TRBV5-1; j_call: TRBJ2-5; d_call: NA; clone_size: NA
cdr3_nt: TGTGCCAGCAGCTTCCCGGGGTTAGGAACCTCTGGAAACACCATATATTTT; cdr3_aa: CASSFPGLGTSGNTIYF; v_call: TRBV13; j_call: TRBJ1-3; d_call: NA; clone_size: NA
cdr3_nt: TGTGCCAGCAGCCCCTACACTAGCGGGAGGAAGAACACCGGGGAGCTGTTTTTT; cdr3_aa: CASSPYTSGRKNTGELFF; v_call: TRBV4-2; j_call: TRBJ2-2; d_call: TRBD2; clone_size: NA
cdr3_nt: TGCGCCAGCAGCTTAGACTCTCTATCGGGTGAGCAGTTCTTC; cdr3_aa: CASSLDSLSGEQFF; v_call: TRBV5-1; j_call: TRBJ2-1; d_call: NA; clone_size: NA
cdr3_nt: TGTGCCAGCAGTTCCTCCGGGACAGGGGCGGACCAGTACTTC; cdr3_aa: CASSSSGTGADQYF; v_call: TRBV28; j_call: TRBJ2-5; d_call: TRBD1; clone_size: NA
cdr3_nt: TGTGCCAGTAGTATCTTGACGGACAGACACAATCAGCCCCAGCATTTT; cdr3_aa: CASSILTDRHNQPQHF; v_call: TRBV19; j_call: TRBJ1-5; d_call: NA; clone_size: NA
cdr3_nt: TGCGCCAGCAGCCAAGAGGGCAGGTGGGACACTGAAGCTTTCTTT; cdr3_aa: CASSQEGRWDTEAFF; v_call: TRBV4-3; j_call: TRBJ1-1; d_call: NA; clone_size: NA
cdr3_nt: TGTGCCAGCAGCCACCTTACAGGGGAGGGCGGCTACACCTTC; cdr3_aa: CASSHLTGEGGYTF; v_call: TRBV3-1; j_call: TRBJ1-2; d_call: TRBD1; clone_size: NA
cdr3_nt: TGTGCCAGCAGTCCTCAGGGAAAGGGAGATGGCTACACCTTC; cdr3_aa: CASSPQGKGDGYTF; v_call: TRBV27; j_call: TRBJ1-2; d_call: NA; clone_size: NA
cdr3_nt: TGTGCCAGCAGCCTCGGGACGCCAAGCGGCCCCTACGAGCAGTACTTC; cdr3_aa: CASSLGTPSGPYEQYF; v_call: TRBV3-1; j_call: TRBJ2-7; d_call: NA; clone_size: NA
cdr3_nt: TGTGCCAGCAGCCGGGCGGGAGGCACAGATACGCAGTATTTT; cdr3_aa: CASSRAGGTDTQYF; v_call: TRBV3-1; j_call: TRBJ2-3; d_call: TRBD2; clone_size: few
cdr3_nt: TGCGCCAGCAGCGAGACAGGGGTGCACACTGAAGCTTTCTTT; cdr3_aa: CASSETGVHTEAFF; v_call: TRBV4-1; j_call: TRBJ1-1; d_call: TRBD1; clone_size: NA
cdr3_nt: TGTGCCAGCAGAGGGGAAACATGGTTTCTGTTTTTT; cdr3_aa: CASRGETWFLFF; v_call: TRBV2; j_call: TRBJ1-4; d_call: NA; clone_size: NA